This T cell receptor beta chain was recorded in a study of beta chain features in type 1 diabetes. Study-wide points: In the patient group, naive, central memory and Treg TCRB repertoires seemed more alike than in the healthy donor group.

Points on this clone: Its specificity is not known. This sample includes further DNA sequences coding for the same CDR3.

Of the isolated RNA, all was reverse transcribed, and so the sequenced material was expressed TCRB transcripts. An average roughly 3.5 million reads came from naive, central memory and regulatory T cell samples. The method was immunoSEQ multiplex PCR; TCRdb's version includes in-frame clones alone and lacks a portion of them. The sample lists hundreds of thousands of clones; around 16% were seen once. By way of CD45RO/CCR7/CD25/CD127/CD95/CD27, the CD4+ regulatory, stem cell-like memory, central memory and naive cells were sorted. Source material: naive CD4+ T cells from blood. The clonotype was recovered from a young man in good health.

The CDR3 coding sequence is TGTGCCAGCAGCTTGTCGGGGGGAGAGACCCAGTACTTC. Protein sequence: CASSLSGGETQYF. This chain connects TRBV7-9 to TRBJ2-5; 7 nucleotides agree with TRBD2. CDR1 and CDR2 from the germline V gene are SEHNR and FQNEAQ (reference sequence). The V segment lost 3 bases and the J segment 4 bases; nucleotides outside the gene matches: 2. CDR3 size: 13 residues. The full variable domain, completed using reference TRBV7-9 and TRBJ2-5, is DTGVSQNPRHKITKRGQNVTFRCDPISEHNRLYWYRQTLGQGPEFLTYFQNEAQLEKSRLLSDRFSAERPKGSFSTLEIQRTEQGDSAMYLCASSLSGGETQYFGPGTRLLVL.